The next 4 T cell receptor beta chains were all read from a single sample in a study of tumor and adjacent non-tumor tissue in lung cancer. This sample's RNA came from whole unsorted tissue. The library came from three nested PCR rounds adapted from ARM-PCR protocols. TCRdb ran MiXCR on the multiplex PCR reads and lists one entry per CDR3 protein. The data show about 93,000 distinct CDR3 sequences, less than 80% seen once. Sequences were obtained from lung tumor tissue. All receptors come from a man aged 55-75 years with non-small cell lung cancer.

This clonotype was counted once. CDR3 amino acids: CSARFSGRWKKGTQYF. The CDR3 DNA reads as TGCAGTGCTAGGTTTAGCGGCAGGTGGAAGAAAGGGACCCAGTACTTC. The chain is built from TRBV20-1 and TRBJ2-5, with a possible D match to TRBD2 (6 bases). Trimming removed 3 bases at V and 7 bases at J, with 24 bases between. Germline-derived CDR1 and CDR2 are DFQATT and SNEGSKA (reference sequence). The CDR3 sequence is 16 residues long.

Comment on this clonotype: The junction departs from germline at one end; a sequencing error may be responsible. CDR3 protein: CASGIGTSGSDGGLFF. Written as DNA, the CDR3 is TGTGCAAGCGGCATTGGGACTAGCGGGAGCGACGGGGGGCTGTTTTTT. The V call is TRBV11-1, the J call TRBJ2-2; 14 bases agree with TRBD2. Germline CDR1 is SGHAT and CDR2 is FQDESV (reference sequence). CDR3 size: 16 residues.

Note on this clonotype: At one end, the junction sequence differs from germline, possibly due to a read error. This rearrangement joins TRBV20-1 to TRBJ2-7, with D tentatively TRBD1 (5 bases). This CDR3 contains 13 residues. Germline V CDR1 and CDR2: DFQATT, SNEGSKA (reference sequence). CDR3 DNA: TGCAGTGCCACTCATAGGGGCTCCTATGAGCAGTACTTC. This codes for CSATHRGSYEQYF.

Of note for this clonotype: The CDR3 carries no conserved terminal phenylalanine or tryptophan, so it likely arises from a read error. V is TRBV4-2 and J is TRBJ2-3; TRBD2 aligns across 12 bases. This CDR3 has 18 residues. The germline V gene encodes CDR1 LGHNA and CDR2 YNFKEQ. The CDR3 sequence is CASSQTASSGGAADTQYL. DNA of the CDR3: TGTGCCAGTAGCCAAACCGCCTCTAGCGGGGGGGCCGCAGATACGCAGTATTTG.